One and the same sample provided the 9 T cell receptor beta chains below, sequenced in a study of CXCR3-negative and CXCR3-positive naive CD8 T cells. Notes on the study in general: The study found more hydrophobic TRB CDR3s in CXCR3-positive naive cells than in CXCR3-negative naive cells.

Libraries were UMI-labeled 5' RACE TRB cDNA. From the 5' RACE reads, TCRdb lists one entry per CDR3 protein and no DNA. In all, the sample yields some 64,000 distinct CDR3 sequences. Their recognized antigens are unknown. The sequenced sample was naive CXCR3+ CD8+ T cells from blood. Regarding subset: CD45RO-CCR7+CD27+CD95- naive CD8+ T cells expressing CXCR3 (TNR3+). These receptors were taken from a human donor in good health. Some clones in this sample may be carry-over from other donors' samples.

CDR3 protein: CASSTKPTDMNTEAFF. This chain joins TRBV7-9 and TRBJ1-1; the D call of TRBD1 rests on TCRdb alone, since no DNA is present to check it. The CDR3 contains 16 residues. CDR1 is SEHNR, CDR2 FQNEAQ, per germline (reference sequence).

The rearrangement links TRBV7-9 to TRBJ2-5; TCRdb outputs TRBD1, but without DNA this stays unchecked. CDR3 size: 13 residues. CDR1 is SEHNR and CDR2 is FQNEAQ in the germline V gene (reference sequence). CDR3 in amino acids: CASAPRGAETQYF. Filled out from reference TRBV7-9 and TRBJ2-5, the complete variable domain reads DTGVSQNPRHKITKRGQNVTFRCDPISEHNRLYWYRQTLGQGPEFLTYFQNEAQLEKSRLLSDRFSAERPKGSFSTLEIQRTEQGDSAMYLCASAPRGAETQYFGPGTRLLVL.

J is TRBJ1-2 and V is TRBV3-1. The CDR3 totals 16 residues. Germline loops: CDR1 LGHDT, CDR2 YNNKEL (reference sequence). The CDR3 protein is CASSQDLTRKPYGYTF.

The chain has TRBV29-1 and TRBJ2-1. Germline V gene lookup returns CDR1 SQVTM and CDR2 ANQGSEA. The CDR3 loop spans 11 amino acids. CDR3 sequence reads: CSQRNYNEQFF.

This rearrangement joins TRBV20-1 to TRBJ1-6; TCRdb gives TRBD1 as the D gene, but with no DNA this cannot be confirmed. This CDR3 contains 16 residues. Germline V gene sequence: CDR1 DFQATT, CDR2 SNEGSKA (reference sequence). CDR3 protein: CSAKEPWTGANSPLHF.

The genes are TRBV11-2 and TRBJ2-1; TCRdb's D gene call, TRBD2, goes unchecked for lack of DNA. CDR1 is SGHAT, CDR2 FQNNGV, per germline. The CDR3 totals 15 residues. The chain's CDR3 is CASSLDPSGGNEQFF.

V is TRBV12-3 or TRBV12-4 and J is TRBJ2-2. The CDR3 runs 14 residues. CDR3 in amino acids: CASSLVGNTGELFF.

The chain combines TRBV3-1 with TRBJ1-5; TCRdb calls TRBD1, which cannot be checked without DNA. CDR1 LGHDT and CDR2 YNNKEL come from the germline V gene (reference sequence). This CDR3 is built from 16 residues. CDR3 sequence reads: CASSQEGQGTDQPQHF.

The CDR3 spells CSARGGNEQFF. The chain recombines TRBV29-1 with TRBJ2-1; TCRdb's D call of TRBD2 is untestable without DNA. This CDR3 contains 11 residues. Looked up from germline, CDR1 is SQVTM and CDR2 is ANQGSEA.